These 10 T cell receptor beta chains share one sample of origin, sequenced in a study of naive and memory T cell subsets. Two oligonucleotides, mixed equimolar, formed the beta constant-region primer covering TRBC1 and TRBC2. Ligated cDNA was amplified by four rounds of PCR with nested alpha and beta constant-region primers and SP2. In TCRdb, the UMI-ligation and nested PCR reads were re-called with MiXCR into one record per CDR3 protein. The sample shows under 150,000 distinct CDR3 sequences, under 25% of them seen only once. Study-wide results and caveats: Especially in CD8 cells, naive repertoires contained a few larger clonotypes, possibly CD45RA-re-expressing memory cells.

These TCRs are of unknown antigen specificity. The specimen was naive CD8+ T cells from blood. The receptors here all came from a human donor in good health.

The chain combines TRBV28 with TRBJ2-7; a weak D match, TRBD2 (7 bases). The CDR3 runs 15 residues. The germline CDR1 and CDR2 sequences are MDHEN and SYDVKM. V lost 4 bases to trimming and J lost 2 bases, with 15 bases between them. Here the CDR3 DNA reads TGTGCCAGCAGTTCTAGGGGGGGACAACCCTACGAGCAGTACTTC. The encoded protein is CASSSRGGQPYEQYF.

This clonotype has just a few counts. The chain links TRBV10-2 to TRBJ1-1; D remains unclear. Trimming cost V 9 bases and J 1 base, with 18 bases left between them. The CDR3 length is 15 residues. From germline, CDR1 is WSHSY and CDR2 SAAADI. The CDR3 spells CASSNPGRGNTEAFF. As DNA, the CDR3 is TGCGCCAGTTCGAACCCGGGCCGGGGGAACACTGAAGCTTTCTTT.

This chain links TRBV27 with TRBJ2-2; tentative D call: TRBD1 (6 bases). This CDR3 region has 17 residues. Trimming took 0 bases from V and 3 from J, leaving 14 bases between them. Looked up from germline, CDR1 is MNHEY and CDR2 is SMNVEV (reference sequence). CDR3 bases: TGTGCCAGCAGTTTATCAGTGAGGGACATCGACACCGGGGAGCTGTTTTTT. This sequence encodes CASSLSVRDIDTGELFF.

This clonotype showed up many times. This rearrangement joins TRBV29-1 to TRBJ2-1; TRBD1 agrees at 9 bases. The germline V gene encodes CDR1 SQVTM and CDR2 ANQGSEA. The CDR3 loop spans 12 amino acids. V was clipped by 1 base and J by 8 bases; unmatched bases: 0. CDR3 residues: CSVEGTGDEQFF. In DNA, the CDR3 is TGCAGCGTTGAAGGGACAGGGGATGAGCAGTTCTTC.

This sequence joins TRBV27 and TRBJ2-7, with D possibly matching TRBD2 (5 bases). Germline V CDR1 and CDR2: MNHEY, SMNVEV (reference sequence). V gave up 5 bases and J gave up 3 bases, with 17 bases separating them. CDR3 size: 15 residues. The CDR3 nucleotides are TGTGCCAGCAGTGTTCACGGGCAGGCGGGCTACGAGCAGTACTTC. As protein: CASSVHGQAGYEQYF.

This clonotype came up a few times. The gene calls are TRBV27 and TRBJ1-5; possible D gene TRBD1, 5 bases. Germline loops: CDR1 MNHEY, CDR2 SMNVEV (reference sequence). V dropped 8 bases and J dropped 4 bases, with 12 bases sitting between them. This CDR3 has 13 amino acids. The CDR3 bases are TGTGCCAGCGGAATTGGGGGTAATCAGCCCCAGCATTTT. It translates to CASGIGGNQPQHF.

J is TRBJ1-5 and V is TRBV12-3 or TRBV12-4; D gene uncertain. CDR3 size: 14 residues. The ends were cut back, 6 bases at V and 2 bases at J, with 11 bases in the middle. Here the CDR3 reads CASSPSGGNQPQHF. The CDR3 DNA is TGTGCCAGCAGCCCCAGCGGGGGCAATCAGCCCCAGCATTTT.

The V call is TRBV12-3 or TRBV12-4, the J call TRBJ2-3; 7 bases align to TRBD2. CDR3 size: 13 residues. With V trimmed by 6 bases and J by 4 bases, 4 bases remained unmatched. For the CDR3, the DNA is TGTGCCAGCAGGGGCGGGAGCGCAGATACGCAGTATTTT. It is translated as CASRGGSADTQYF.

This clonotype was seen more than once but under ten times. The gene calls are TRBV2 and TRBJ2-7, with a possible D match to TRBD1 (6 bases). V was pared by 8 bases and J by 0 bases, with 11 bases between. Germline V gene data show CDR1 as SNHLY and CDR2 as FYNNEI. There are 13 residues in the CDR3. CDR3 nucleotide sequence: TGTGCCAGCCTCGGGGACAACTCCTACGAGCAGTACTTC. It encodes CASLGDNSYEQYF. The complete variable domain, with remaining parts taken from reference TRBV2 and TRBJ2-7, reads EPEVTQTPSHQVTQMGQEVILRCVPISNHLYFYWYRQILGQKVEFLVSFYNNEISEKSEIFDDQFSVERPDGSNFTLKIRSTKLEDSAMYFCASLGDNSYEQYFGPGTRLTVT.

The sample holds a few counts of this clonotype. DNA for the CDR3: TGTGCCATCAGTGAGCTTTCACCGGGACAGGGAATGAATGAGCAGTTCTTC. It yields the protein CAISELSPGQGMNEQFF. This chain connects TRBV10-3 to TRBJ2-1, with TRBD1 identical over 9 bases. V was pared by 2 bases and J by 7 bases, with 12 bases of the junction left unmatched. CDR3 length: 17 residues. Germline V gives CDR1 ENHRY, CDR2 SYGVKD.